This T cell receptor (beta chain) was captured in a study of blood T cell repertoires in COVID-19 (dated by TCRdb to 2019 to 2021). A note on the overall study: Samples from collaborators originated in the United States, Italy and Spain and spanned both the acute and convalescent phases of COVID-19. The material from the prospective study consisted of cDNA or gDNA derived from T cells, B-cell-depleted T cells, or PBMCs. Deeply sampled blood TCRbeta repertoires from subjects exposed to, actively infected with, or recovered from COVID-19 were included in the dataset. A freely available public database, intended as a resource for researchers studying the immune response to SARS-CoV-2, is where the repertoires were released. Samples came from the ongoing ImmuneRACE study (first 160 participants) plus 1,254 subjects from 6 global collaborators. Sample metadata almost always included a de-identified subject ID, COVID-19 status, age in years and sex. Where HLA class I and class II types were available, the types were taken from metadata supplied by the sample provider, not from assay-based typing.

A remark on this clone: Its recognized antigen is unknown. Base qualities are not recorded, but no much larger clone differs from it by a single base. This sample also contains other DNA sequences that code for the same CDR3.

CDR1 is given as MNHEY and CDR2 as SMNVEV, both from the germline V gene (reference sequence). The CDR3 covers 15 residues, taking in both the cysteine and the phenylalanine. Kept here is only the CDR3 DNA, which spans 45 bases and is read in frame from base 1. Cut back by 3 bases and 2 bases, the V and J ends lie 8 bases apart. General conclusions and limits of the study: The quantity of clinical and demographic metadata differed by source and by participant and was supplied without curation.

TCRbeta CDR3 regions were amplified from genomic DNA by means of the immunoSEQ Assay, a bias-controlled multiplex PCR. Under the source paper's analysis protocol: Within the assay, amplification of reference gene primers was used to estimate how many nucleated cells each sample contained. Sequence reads were collapsed and filtered to measure the absolute abundance of every unique TCRbeta CDR3 rearrangement. For each sample, productive Simpson clonality was calculated as the square root of Simpson's diversity index over productive rearrangements. TCRdb obtained this table from immuneACCESS and retained in-frame rearrangements with V and J assigned. These tables miss some clones; where compared with another copy, unresolved V genes account for less than half of the shortfall, and the remainder is unexplained. V, J and clone size are those of that table, while D and trimming were read from the DNA. In all, the sample holds 190,000 or so clones, and 90% of those were seen once. The top ten hold 0.55% to 0.8% of the sample.

The collaborating institutions used their own protocols to collect whole blood in K2EDTA tubes. For TCRbeta analysis, collaborator samples were shipped as frozen whole blood, as isolated PBMCs, or as DNA extracted from either sample type. This TCR came from a man between 50 and 59 years old with acute or convalescent COVID-19. The sequenced sample was peripheral blood. Recombination joined TRBV27 with TRBJ2-6; the D gene is possibly TRBD1, with 5 bases matching. This receptor carries the CDR3 CASSFWGPGANVLTF. The DNA is as follows: TGTGCCAGCAGTTTCTGGGGCCCTGGGGCCAACGTCCTGACTTTC. With the rest looked up from the reference TRBV27 and TRBJ2-6 genes rather than sequenced, the full variable domain is EAQVTQNPRYLITVTGKKLTVTCSQNMNHEYMSWYRQDPGLGLRQIYYSMNVEVTDKGDVPEGYKVSRKEKRNFPLILESPSPNQTSLYFCASSFWGPGANVLTFGAGSRLTVL.